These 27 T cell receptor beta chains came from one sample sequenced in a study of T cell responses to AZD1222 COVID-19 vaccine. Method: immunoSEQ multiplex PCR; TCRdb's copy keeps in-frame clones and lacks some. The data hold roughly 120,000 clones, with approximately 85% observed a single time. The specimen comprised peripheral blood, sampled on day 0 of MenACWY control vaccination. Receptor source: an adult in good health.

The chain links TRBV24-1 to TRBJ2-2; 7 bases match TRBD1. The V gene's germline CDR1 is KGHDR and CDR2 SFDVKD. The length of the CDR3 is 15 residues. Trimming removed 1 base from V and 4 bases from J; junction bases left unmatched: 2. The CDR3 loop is CATSDLRQGTGELFF. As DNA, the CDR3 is TGTGCCACCAGTGATTTACGACAGGGCACCGGGGAGCTGTTTTTT.

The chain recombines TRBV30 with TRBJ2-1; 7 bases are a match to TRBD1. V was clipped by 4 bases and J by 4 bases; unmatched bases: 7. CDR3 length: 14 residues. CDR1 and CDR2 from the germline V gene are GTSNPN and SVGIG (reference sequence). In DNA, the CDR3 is TGTGCCTGGACTCGGGACAGATCATACAATGAGCAGTTCTTC. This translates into CAWTRDRSYNEQFF.

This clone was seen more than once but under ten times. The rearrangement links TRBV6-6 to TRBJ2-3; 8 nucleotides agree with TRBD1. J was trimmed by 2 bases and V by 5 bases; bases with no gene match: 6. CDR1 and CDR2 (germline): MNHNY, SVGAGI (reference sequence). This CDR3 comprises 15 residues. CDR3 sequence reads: CASSHGQGPTDTQYF. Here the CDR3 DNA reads TGTGCCAGCAGTCACGGACAGGGCCCCACAGATACGCAGTATTTT.

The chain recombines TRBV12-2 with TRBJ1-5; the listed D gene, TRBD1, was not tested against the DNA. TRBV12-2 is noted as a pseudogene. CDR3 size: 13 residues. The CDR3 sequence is CASESRGNQPQHF. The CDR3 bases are TGTGCAAGTGAGTCCAGGGGCAATCAGCCCCAGCATTTT.

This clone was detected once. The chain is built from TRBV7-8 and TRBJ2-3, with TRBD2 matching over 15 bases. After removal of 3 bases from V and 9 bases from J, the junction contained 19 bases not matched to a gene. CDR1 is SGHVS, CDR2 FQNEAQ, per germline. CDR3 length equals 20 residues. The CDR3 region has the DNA TGTGCCAGCAGCTTTTTCCCGGGACTAGCGGGGGGCACCTCGCAGGGGACGCAGTATTTT. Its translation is CASSFFPGLAGGTSQGTQYF.

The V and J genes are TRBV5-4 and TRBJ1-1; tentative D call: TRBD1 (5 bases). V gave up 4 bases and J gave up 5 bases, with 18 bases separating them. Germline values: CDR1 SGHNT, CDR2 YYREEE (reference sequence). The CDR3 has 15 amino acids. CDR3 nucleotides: TGTGCCAGCAGCCCAAAAGGGGTTATAAAGACTGAAGCTTTCTTT. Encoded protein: CASSPKGVIKTEAFF.

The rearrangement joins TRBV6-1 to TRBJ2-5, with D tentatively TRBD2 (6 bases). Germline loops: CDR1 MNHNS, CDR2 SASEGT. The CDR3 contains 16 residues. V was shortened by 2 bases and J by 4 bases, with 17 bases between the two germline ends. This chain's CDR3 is CASSEFVASVGETQYF. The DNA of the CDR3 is TGTGCCAGCAGTGAATTCGTGGCTAGCGTGGGAGAGACCCAGTACTTC.

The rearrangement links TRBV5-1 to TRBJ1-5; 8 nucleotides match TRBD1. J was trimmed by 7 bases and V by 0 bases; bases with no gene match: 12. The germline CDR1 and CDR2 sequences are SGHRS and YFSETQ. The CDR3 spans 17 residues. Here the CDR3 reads CASSLDGVTGDGQPQHF. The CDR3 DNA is TGCGCCAGCAGCTTGGATGGGGTGACAGGGGACGGGCAGCCCCAGCATTTT.

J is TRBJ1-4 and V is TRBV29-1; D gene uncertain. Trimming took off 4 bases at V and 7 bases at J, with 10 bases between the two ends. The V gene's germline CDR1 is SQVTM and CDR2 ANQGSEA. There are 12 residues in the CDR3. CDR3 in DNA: TGCAGCGTTGGAGAGATGGGTGAAAAACTGTTTTTT. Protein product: CSVGEMGEKLFF. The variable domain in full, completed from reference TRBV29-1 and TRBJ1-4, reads SAVISQKPSRDICQRGTSLTIQCQVDSQVTMMFWYRQQPGQSLTLIATANQGSEATYESGFVIDKFPISRPNLTFSTLTVSNMSPEDSSIYLCSVGEMGEKLFFGSGTQLSVL.

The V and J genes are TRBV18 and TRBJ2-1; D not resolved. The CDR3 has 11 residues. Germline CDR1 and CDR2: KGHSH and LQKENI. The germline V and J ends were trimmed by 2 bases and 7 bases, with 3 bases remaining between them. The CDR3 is CASSPVNEQFF. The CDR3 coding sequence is TGTGCCAGCTCACCAGTTAATGAGCAGTTCTTC.

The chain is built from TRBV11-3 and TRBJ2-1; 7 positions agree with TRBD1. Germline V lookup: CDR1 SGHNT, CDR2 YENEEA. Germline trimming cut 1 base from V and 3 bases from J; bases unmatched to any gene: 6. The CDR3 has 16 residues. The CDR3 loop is CASSLVSTGVYNEQFF. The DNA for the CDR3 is TGTGCCAGCAGCTTAGTTTCTACAGGGGTCTACAATGAGCAGTTCTTC.

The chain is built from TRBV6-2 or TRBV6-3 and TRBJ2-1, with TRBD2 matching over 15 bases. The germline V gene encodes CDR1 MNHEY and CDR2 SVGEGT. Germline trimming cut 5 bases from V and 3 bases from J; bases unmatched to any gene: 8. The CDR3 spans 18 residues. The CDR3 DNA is TGTGCCAGCAGTACTGGACTAGCGGGGGGGCCTTACTACAATGAGCAGTTCTTC. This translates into CASSTGLAGGPYYNEQFF.

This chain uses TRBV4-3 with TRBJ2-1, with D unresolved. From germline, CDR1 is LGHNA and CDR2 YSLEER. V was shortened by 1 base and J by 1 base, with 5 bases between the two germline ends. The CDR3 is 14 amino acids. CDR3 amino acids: CASSQGRSYNEQFF. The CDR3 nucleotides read TGCGCCAGCAGCCAAGGCAGGTCCTACAATGAGCAGTTCTTC.

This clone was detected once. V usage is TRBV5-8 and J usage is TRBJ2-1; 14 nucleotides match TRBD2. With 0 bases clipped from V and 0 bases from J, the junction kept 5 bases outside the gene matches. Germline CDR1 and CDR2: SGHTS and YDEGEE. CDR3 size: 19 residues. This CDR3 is CASSLGLAGGLNSYNEQFF. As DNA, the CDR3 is TGTGCCAGCAGCTTGGGACTAGCGGGGGGGCTTAACTCCTACAATGAGCAGTTCTTC. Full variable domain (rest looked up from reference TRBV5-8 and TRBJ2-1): EAGVTQSPTHLIKTRGQQATLRCSPISGHTSVYWYQQALGLGLQFLLWYDEGEERNRGNFPPRFSGRQFPNYSSELNVNALELEDSALYLCASSLGLAGGLNSYNEQFFGPGTRLTVL.

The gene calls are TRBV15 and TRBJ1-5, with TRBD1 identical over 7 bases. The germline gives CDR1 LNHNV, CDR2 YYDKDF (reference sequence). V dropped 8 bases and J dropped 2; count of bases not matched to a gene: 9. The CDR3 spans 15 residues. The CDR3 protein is CATADRDLGNQPQHF. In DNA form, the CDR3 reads TGTGCCACCGCCGACAGGGACCTGGGCAATCAGCCCCAGCATTTT.

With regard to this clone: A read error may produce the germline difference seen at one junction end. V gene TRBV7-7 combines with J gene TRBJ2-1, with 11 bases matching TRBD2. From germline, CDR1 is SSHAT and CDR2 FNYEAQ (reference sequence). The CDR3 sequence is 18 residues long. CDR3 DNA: TGTGCTAGCAGCCTGAGCGTGGTAGCGGGGGGGTTTTACAATGAGCAGTTCTTC. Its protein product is CASSLSVVAGGFYNEQFF. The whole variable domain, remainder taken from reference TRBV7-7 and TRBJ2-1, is GAGVSQSPRYKVTKRGQDVTLRCDPISSHATLYWYQQALGQGPEFLTYFNYEAQPDKSGLPSDRFSAERPEGSISTLTIQRTEQRDSAMYRCASSLSVVAGGFYNEQFFGPGTRLTVL.

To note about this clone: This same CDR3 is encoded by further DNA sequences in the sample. The CDR3 loop reads CASSLAPGTDTQYF. The DNA for the CDR3 is TGCGCCAGCAGCTTGGCCCCAGGCACAGATACGCAGTATTTT. The V call is TRBV5-1, the J call TRBJ2-3; D remains unclear. Trimming removed 0 bases at V and 1 base at J, with 6 bases between. The CDR3 is made up of 14 amino acids. Per the germline V gene, CDR1 is SGHRS and CDR2 is YFSETQ.

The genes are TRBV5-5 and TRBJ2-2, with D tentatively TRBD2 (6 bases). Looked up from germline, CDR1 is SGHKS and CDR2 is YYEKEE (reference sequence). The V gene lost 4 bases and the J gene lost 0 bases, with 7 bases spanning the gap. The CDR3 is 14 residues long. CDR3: CASSRGSNTGELFF. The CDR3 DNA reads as TGTGCCAGCAGCCGGGGGTCGAACACCGGGGAGCTGTTTTTT.

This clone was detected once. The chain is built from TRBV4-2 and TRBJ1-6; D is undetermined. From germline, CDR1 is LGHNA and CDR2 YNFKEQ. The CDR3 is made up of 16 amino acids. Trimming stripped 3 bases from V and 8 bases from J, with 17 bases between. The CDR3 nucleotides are TGTGCCAGCAGCCAGGAGGAGGCAGCCTCGTATTCACCCCTCCACTTT. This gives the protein CASSQEEAASYSPLHF.

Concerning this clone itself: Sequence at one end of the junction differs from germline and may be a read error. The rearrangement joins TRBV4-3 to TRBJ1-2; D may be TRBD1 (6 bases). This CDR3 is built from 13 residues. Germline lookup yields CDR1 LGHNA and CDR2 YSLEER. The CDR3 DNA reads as TGCGCCAGCAGCCAAGATCGGACAGTGGGACTTAACTTC. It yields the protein CASSQDRTVGLNF.

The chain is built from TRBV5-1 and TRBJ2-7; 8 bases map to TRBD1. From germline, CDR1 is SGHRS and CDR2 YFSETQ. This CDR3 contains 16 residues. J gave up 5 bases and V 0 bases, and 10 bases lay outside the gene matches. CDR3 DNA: TGCGCCAGCAGCTTGGCCCGGGCAGGGGGCACGGACGAGCAGTACTTC. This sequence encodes CASSLARAGGTDEQYF. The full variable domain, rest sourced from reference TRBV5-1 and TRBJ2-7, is KAGVTQTPRYLIKTRGQQVTLSCSPISGHRSVSWYQQTPGQGLQFLFEYFSETQRNKGNFPGRFSGRQFSNSRSEMNVSTLELGDSALYLCASSLARAGGTDEQYFGPGTRLTVT.

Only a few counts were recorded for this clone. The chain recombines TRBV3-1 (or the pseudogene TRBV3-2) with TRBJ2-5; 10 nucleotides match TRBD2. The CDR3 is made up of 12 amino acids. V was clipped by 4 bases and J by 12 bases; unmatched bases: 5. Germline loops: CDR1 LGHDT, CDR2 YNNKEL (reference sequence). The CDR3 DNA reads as TGTGCCAGCAGCCTCGGGCTAGCGGGGGAGTACTTC. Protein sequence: CASSLGLAGEYF.

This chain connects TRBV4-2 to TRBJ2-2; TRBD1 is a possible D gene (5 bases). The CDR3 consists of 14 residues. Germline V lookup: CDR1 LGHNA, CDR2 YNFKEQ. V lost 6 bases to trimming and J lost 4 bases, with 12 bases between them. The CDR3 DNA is TGTGCCAGCAGACCCCAGGGTACCACCGGGGAGCTGTTTTTT. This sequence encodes CASRPQGTTGELFF.

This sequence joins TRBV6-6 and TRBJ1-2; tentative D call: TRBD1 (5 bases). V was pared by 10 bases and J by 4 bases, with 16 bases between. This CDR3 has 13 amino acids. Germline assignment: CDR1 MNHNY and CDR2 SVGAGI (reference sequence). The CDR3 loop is CATRGRQGYGYTF. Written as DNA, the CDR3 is TGTGCCACCCGGGGAAGGCAGGGCTATGGCTACACCTTC.

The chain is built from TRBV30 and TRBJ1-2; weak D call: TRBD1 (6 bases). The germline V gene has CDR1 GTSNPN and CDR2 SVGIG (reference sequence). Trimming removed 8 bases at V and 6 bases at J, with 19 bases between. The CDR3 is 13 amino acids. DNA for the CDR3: TGTGCCCGGGGATGGGGGGCCGGGAATGGCTACACCTTC. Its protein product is CARGWGAGNGYTF.

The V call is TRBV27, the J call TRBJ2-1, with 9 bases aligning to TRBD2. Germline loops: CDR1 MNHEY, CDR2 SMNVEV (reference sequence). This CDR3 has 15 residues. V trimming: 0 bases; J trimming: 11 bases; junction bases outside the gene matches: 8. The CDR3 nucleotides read TGTGCCAGCAGTTTATCCTGGGGGACTAGCCTCCAGCAGTTCTTC. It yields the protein CASSLSWGTSLQQFF.

The CDR3 reads CASSRGEGEAFF. DNA of the CDR3: TGTGCCAGCAGTCGCGGGGAGGGCGAAGCTTTCTTT. This chain links TRBV3-1 (or the pseudogene TRBV3-2) with TRBJ1-1; D not certain. This CDR3 has 12 residues. Germline-derived CDR1 and CDR2 are LGHDT and YNNKEL (reference sequence). V was trimmed by 6 bases and J by 8 bases, leaving 13 bases between them.